The rows below give T cell receptor beta chains drawn from one sample of a study of cytomegalovirus exposure and HLA in healthy donors. The assay was immunoSEQ multiplex PCR, and TCRdb's table has in-frame clones only and misses some. This sample has 150,000 or so clones, with approximately 89% found just once. Specimen: PBMCs. These receptors all come from a woman aged 18 to 35 in good health and CMV-seropositive. CDR3s include the opening cysteine and the closing phenylalanine or tryptophan. The D gene is left open where the match is weak. Where a row states a size, it is once, few, many or the class of an expanded clone; other rows omit it.

D,V,size,J,CDR3,DNA
.,TRBV7-9,.,TRBJ2-2,CASSFVGRSNPGELFF,TGTGCCAGCAGCTTTGTAGGGAGGTCAAATCCCGGGGAGCTGTTTTTT
TRBD1,TRBV27,few,TRBJ1-2,CASSLTGTAVLNYGYTF,TGTGCCAGCAGTTTGACTGGGACAGCGGTCCTCAACTATGGCTACACCTTC
TRBD2,TRBV7-9,.,TRBJ2-5,CASSTLLAGIRETQYF,TGTGCCAGCAGCACCCTACTAGCGGGGATAAGGGAGACCCAGTACTTC
TRBD1,TRBV4-1,.,TRBJ2-5,CASSPTGGIETQYF,TGCGCCAGCAGTCCTACAGGGGGCATTGAGACCCAGTACTTC
.,TRBV5-5,.,TRBJ1-1,CASSFTQGRNTEAFF,TGTGCCAGCAGCTTTACCCAGGGGAGGAACACTGAAGCTTTCTTT
.,TRBV2,.,TRBJ1-3,CASSEDGTRSGNTIYF,TGTGCCAGCAGTGAAGACGGGACACGCTCTGGAAACACCATATATTTT
TRBD1,TRBV19,.,TRBJ1-5,CASSITLTGPNQPQHF,TGTGCCAGTAGTATTACCCTGACAGGGCCGAATCAGCCCCAGCATTTT
.,TRBV5-4,once,TRBJ1-4,CASSRGGLGEKLFF,TGTGCCAGCAGCCGGGGGGGCTTAGGTGAAAAACTGTTTTTT
TRBD2,TRBV7-7,once,TRBJ2-3,CASSLEGGATQYF,TGTGCCAGCAGCTTAGAGGGAGGGGCGACGCAGTATTTT
TRBD2,TRBV28,once,TRBJ2-3,CASSFGAGYADTQYF,TGTGCCAGCAGTTTTGGAGCGGGGTACGCAGATACGCAGTATTTT
.,TRBV7-8,.,TRBJ2-1,CATTTGSEQFF,TGTGCCACCACCACAGGGAGCGAGCAGTTCTTC
TRBD2,TRBV5-4,.,TRBJ2-7,CASRALGGGKGEQYF,TGTGCCAGCAGGGCTTTAGGCGGGGGGAAAGGTGAGCAGTACTTC
TRBD1,TRBV2,.,TRBJ2-2,CASRQGPNTGELFF,TGTGCCAGCAGACAGGGGCCGAACACCGGGGAGCTGTTTTTT
TRBD1,TRBV5-1,once,TRBJ2-3,CASSLEGAYSTDTQYF,TGCGCCAGCAGCTTGGAGGGGGCCTACAGCACAGATACGCAGTATTTT
TRBD2,TRBV5-4,once,TRBJ2-1,CASSLLAGGATYNEQFF,TGTGCCAGCAGCTTACTAGCGGGGGGAGCTACCTACAATGAGCAGTTCTTC
.,TRBV2,.,TRBJ1-2,CASSEARDSGYTF,TGTGCCAGCAGTGAAGCGCGGGACTCTGGCTACACCTTC
TRBD1,TRBV15,.,TRBJ2-7,CATSRDNRGAGEQYF,TGTGCCACCAGCAGAGACAACAGGGGAGCCGGCGAGCAGTACTTC
.,TRBV7-6,once,TRBJ1-6,CASSLASTGFNSPLHF,TGTGCCAGCAGCTTAGCTTCCACAGGATTCAATTCACCCCTCCACTTT
TRBD2,TRBV18,.,TRBJ2-1,CASSPQAGGENEQFF,TGTGCCAGCTCACCACAGGCGGGGGGTGAGAATGAGCAGTTCTTC
TRBD1,TRBV5-6,.,TRBJ2-7,CASSLDFVTGSSYEQYF,TGTGCCAGCAGCTTGGATTTTGTGACAGGGAGTTCCTACGAGCAGTACTTC
.,TRBV4-1,.,TRBJ1-1,CASSSPAQHAEAFF,TGCGCCAGCAGCTCCCCCGCACAGCATGCTGAAGCTTTCTTT
TRBD1,TRBV28,.,TRBJ1-5,CASRGKRGLGNQPQHF,TGTGCCAGCAGGGGAAAAAGGGGGCTCGGCAATCAGCCCCAGCATTTT
TRBD1,TRBV28,.,TRBJ2-7,CASSTRTGPYEQYF,TGTGCCAGCAGTACCCGGACAGGGCCCTACGAGCAGTACTTC
.,TRBV2,.,TRBJ2-7,CASSPFGTFDYEQYF,TGTGCCAGCAGCCCCTTCGGGACATTCGACTACGAGCAGTACTTC
TRBD1,TRBV6-6,.,TRBJ1-6,CASIIGGTGSSPLHF,TGTGCCAGCATCATCGGCGGGACAGGGTCCTCACCCCTCCACTTT
.,TRBV7-6,.,TRBJ2-2,CASSLDGAWTGELFF,TGTGCCAGCAGCTTAGATGGGGCATGGACCGGGGAGCTGTTTTTT
.,TRBV28,.,TRBJ1-5,CASSYRQSSNQPQHF,TGTGCCAGCAGTTATAGACAGTCCAGCAATCAGCCCCAGCATTTT
TRBD1,TRBV2,many,TRBJ1-5,CASSGQGDQPQHF,TGTGCCAGCAGTGGACAGGGTGATCAGCCCCAGCATTTT
.,TRBV29-1,.,TRBJ2-5,CSVETPQTQYF,TGCAGCGTTGAAACTCCTCAGACCCAGTACTTC
TRBD1,TRBV5-8,.,TRBJ2-3,CASSLETGSGTQYF,TGTGCCAGCAGCTTGGAGACAGGGTCGGGTACGCAGTATTTT
TRBD1,TRBV14,.,TRBJ2-7,CASSSDRVPYEQYF,TGTGCCAGCAGCTCCGACAGGGTCCCCTACGAGCAGTACTTC
.,TRBV30,.,TRBJ2-2,CAWSSGQDTGELFF,TGTGCCTGGAGCTCGGGACAAGATACCGGGGAGCTGTTTTTT
TRBD1,TRBV9,.,TRBJ1-2,CASSTGDYGYTF,TGTGCCAGCAGCACAGGGGACTATGGCTACACCTTC
TRBD1,TRBV6-1,once,TRBJ2-5,CASSPGTARETQYF,TGTGCCAGCAGTCCCGGGACAGCCCGGGAGACCCAGTACTTC
.,TRBV6-5,.,TRBJ1-6,CASGRTGNSPLHF,TGTGCCAGCGGGAGGACGGGTAATTCACCCCTCCACTTT
.,TRBV9,.,TRBJ1-2,CASSVGQEGVIWGYTF,TGTGCCAGCAGCGTAGGTCAGGAGGGAGTAATCTGGGGCTACACCTTC
.,TRBV19,.,TRBJ1-5,CASSILLSGQPQHF,TGTGCCAGTAGTATACTCCTATCGGGTCAGCCCCAGCATTTT
TRBD2,TRBV5-4,.,TRBJ2-1,CASSKNLAGDNNEQFF,TGTGCCAGCAGCAAAAATTTAGCGGGGGACAACAATGAGCAGTTCTTC
.,TRBV9,.,TRBJ1-1,CASSVATGGNTEAFF,TGTGCCAGCAGCGTAGCTACGGGGGGGAACACTGAAGCTTTCTTT
TRBD2,TRBV4-1,once,TRBJ2-6,CASGRVGANVLTF,TGCGCCAGCGGGAGGGTGGGGGCCAACGTCCTGACTTTC
TRBD1,TRBV5-1,.,TRBJ2-1,CASSLARDRTLLGDEQFF,TGCGCCAGCAGCTTGGCCCGGGACAGGACGCTTCTGGGCGATGAGCAGTTCTTC
.,TRBV4-3,.,TRBJ1-1,CASSPFGSGANTEAFF,TGCGCCAGCAGCCCATTTGGTTCAGGGGCAAACACTGAAGCTTTCTTT
TRBD1,TRBV6-5,.,TRBJ1-1,CASSYSRTGKVPEAFF,TGTGCCAGCAGTTACTCGAGGACAGGGAAAGTCCCTGAAGCTTTCTTT
.,TRBV4-1,few,TRBJ1-2,CASSTGMGVDYGYTF,TGCGCCAGCAGCACAGGGATGGGGGTTGACTATGGCTACACCTTC